This TCR beta chain was retrieved from a study of vaccination effects on CD4 cells after COVID-19 (dated by TCRdb to between 2021 and 2022). Broadly, across the study: To identify antigen-specific CD4+ T cell clonotypes by their expansion, the ViraFEST assay first stimulated PBMC with viral peptide pools and then applied TCR sequencing. A total of 9 to 11 COVID-19 convalescent patients and several SARS-CoV-2-naive healthy vaccine recipients were included in the full study. SARS-CoV-2 spike-specific CD4+ TCR repertoires were compared before and after mRNA vaccination in COVID-19 convalescent patients and in infection-naive vaccine recipients. In the study, cultures from other donors were sequenced using the Oncomine TCR Beta short-read assay on an Illumina iSeq 100. Roughly 2.1 million PBMC per well were cultured in IMDM with roughly 5% human AB serum, 10 IU/ml IL-2 and gentamicin, plus 10 ug/ml peptides. Participants received two doses of either the BNT162b2 or the mRNA-1273 mRNA SARS-CoV-2 vaccine. What the study reported, not specific to this receptor: Both infection-induced and vaccine-induced clones contracted markedly at late post-vaccination timepoints, which is consistent with waning T cell responses. Among healthy vaccine recipients, nearly all vaccine-induced clones were SARS-CoV-2 mono-reactive, and just 1 of 255 was cross-reactive with common cold coronaviruses. Only a small number of convalescent patients were included, and no early post-infection timepoints were available, which limited the study.

Libraries came from the immunoSEQ multiplex PCR assay. DNA from the cultured and isolated CD4+ T cells underwent TCR beta CDR3 sequencing. The study's processing was this. The analysis removed non-productive TCR sequences, trimmed reads to the CDR3 region, and retained only CDR3s that were 7 or more amino acids long. Antigen-specific clonotypes were identified with the MANAFEST web app by comparing expansion in peptide wells against reference cultures. To count as positive, a clone had to show expansion at FDR<0.05 compared with the reference and with all other wells, an odds ratio above 5, and a frequency above 0.1% in two replicate wells. Clonotypes significantly expanded in SARS-CoV-2 spike wells and in at least one common cold coronavirus spike condition were defined as cross-reactive. Using the stringdist R package, CDR3 similarity was measured by Levenshtein distance, and unrooted trees were constructed with ape in R 3.6.1. Held by TCRdb, this immuneACCESS table contains in-frame sequences only and omits some clones. Under half of the omission traces to an unresolved V gene where checked; the cause of the rest is unknown. V, J and clone size were drawn from that table, and D and trimming were deduced from the DNA. Within this sample are roughly 34,000 clones, with 70% to 80% of them counted one time only. The top ten clones comprise over 3% of the sample.

From its cysteine to its phenylalanine, the CDR3 spans 14 amino acids. The read is trimmed to its CDR3 DNA, 42 bases read in frame from base 1. Relative to germline, V is missing 4 bases and J is missing 5 bases, with 8 bases of the junction outside any gene match. This clone was seen only a few times. Its antigen is still unknown. No quality values exist for individual bases; no much larger clone is one base distant. After around ten days of culture, CD4+ T cells were isolated with the EasySep CD4+ T cell isolation kit. None of the healthy vaccine recipients had a prior SARS-CoV-2 infection, which was confirmed by nucleocapsid antibody tests that came back negative both before and after vaccination. Half of the culture medium was replaced with fresh IL-2-containing medium on days 3 and 7. Each peptide stimulation condition was cultured in triplicate wells unless otherwise noted. PBMC were separated from whole blood using Ficoll-Paque Plus gradient centrifugation and were then either cryopreserved at -140C or used fresh. The QIAamp micro DNA kit was used to extract genomic DNA from the cultured CD4+ T cells.

The sample in question was CD4+ T cells from PBMCs cultured without peptide, obtained before COVID-19 vaccination. This sequence originates from a human donor who received a COVID-19 vaccine. Recombination joined TRBV5-3 with TRBJ2-5, with 7 bases in between that match TRBD1. TRBV5-3 is an ORF for which the function is uncertain. The nucleotide sequence reads as follows: TGTGCCAGAAGCCAGACAGGGAGTGGGGAGACCCAGTACTTC. Its amino acids are CARSQTGSGETQYF.